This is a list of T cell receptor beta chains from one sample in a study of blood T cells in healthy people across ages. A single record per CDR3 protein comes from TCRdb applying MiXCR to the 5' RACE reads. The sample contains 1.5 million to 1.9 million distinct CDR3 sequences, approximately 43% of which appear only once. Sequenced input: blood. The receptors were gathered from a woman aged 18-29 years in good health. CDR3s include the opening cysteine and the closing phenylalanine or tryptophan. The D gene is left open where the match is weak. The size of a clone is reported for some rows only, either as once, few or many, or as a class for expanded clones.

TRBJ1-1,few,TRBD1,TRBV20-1,TGCAGTGCTCAAACCGTGGGACAGATGAACACTGAAGCTTTCTTT,CSAQTVGQMNTEAFF
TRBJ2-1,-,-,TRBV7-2,TGTGCCAGCAGCGTACAGGGCCTTGCGATCTACAATGAGCAGTTCTTC,CASSVQGLAIYNEQFF
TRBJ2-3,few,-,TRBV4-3,TGCGCCAGCAGCCCTTGGGTTACAGATACGCAGTATTTT,CASSPWVTDTQYF
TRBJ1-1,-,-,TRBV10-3,TGTGCCATCAGTGTAGCGGGGGCGAACACTGAAGCTTTCTTT,CAISVAGANTEAFF
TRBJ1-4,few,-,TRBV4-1,TGCGCCAGCAGCCAATTGTCACAGGGATTTGAAAAACTGTTTTTT,CASSQLSQGFEKLFF
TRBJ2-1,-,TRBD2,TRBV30,TGTGCCTGGAGTGAATCTCTAGCGGGAGTCAACAATGAGCAGTTCTTC,CAWSESLAGVNNEQFF
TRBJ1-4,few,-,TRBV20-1,TGCGGGGTGGGCAGAAGGGCAACTAATGAAAAACTGTTTTTT,CGVGRRATNEKLFF
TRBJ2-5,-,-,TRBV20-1,TGCAGTGCAACGTCCCCAAAACCGGGCAGGCAAGAGACCCAGTACTTC,CSATSPKPGRQETQYF
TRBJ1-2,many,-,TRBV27,TGTGCCAGCAGCTTACGAGGGGTTAACTATGGCTACACCTTC,CASSLRGVNYGYTF
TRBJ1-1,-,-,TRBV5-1,TGCGCCAGCAGCTTGGAGACGTCCCGCGGCGCTGAAGCTTTCTTT,CASSLETSRGAEAFF
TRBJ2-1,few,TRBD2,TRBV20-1,TGCAGTGCTAGAGATACTAGCGGGGGGTACAATGAGCAGTTCTTC,CSARDTSGGYNEQFF
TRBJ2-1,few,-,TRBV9,TGTGCCAGCCAGGGGAGGGTTAACAATGAGCAGTTCTTC,CASQGRVNNEQFF
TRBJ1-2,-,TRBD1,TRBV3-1,TGTGCCAGCAACGGACAGGGTTTCTATGGCTACACCTTC,CASNGQGFYGYTF
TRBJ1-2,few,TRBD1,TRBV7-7,TGTGCTAGCAGCTGGCCGGGACAGGGGCACTCTAACTATGGCTACACCTTC,CASSWPGQGHSNYGYTF
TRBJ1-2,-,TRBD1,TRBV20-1,TGCAGTGCTTCCCGGGACAGAAACTATGGCTACACCTTC,CSASRDRNYGYTF
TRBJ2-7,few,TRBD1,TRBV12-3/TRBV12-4,TGTGCCAGCAATTCAGGGACAGGTTCCTACGAGCAGTACTTC,CASNSGTGSYEQYF
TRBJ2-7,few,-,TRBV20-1,TGCAGTGCTAGTCCCTTCGGGAGATCCTACGAGCAGTACTTC,CSASPFGRSYEQYF
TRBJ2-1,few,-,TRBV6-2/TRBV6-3,TGTGCCAGCAGTTTCATCCTTAGCCGGCCCAATAACAATGAGCAGTTCTTC,CASSFILSRPNNNEQFF
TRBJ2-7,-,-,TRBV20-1,TGCAGTGCGGAATGGGACCTCTCCTACGAGCAGTACTTC,CSAEWDLSYEQYF
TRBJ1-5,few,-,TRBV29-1,TGCAGCAACCACAGGGCGGTGCAGCCCCAGCATTTT,CSNHRAVQPQHF
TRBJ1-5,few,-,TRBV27,TGTGCCAGCAGTTTAGGAGGGGGTTATCAGCCCCAGCATTTT,CASSLGGGYQPQHF
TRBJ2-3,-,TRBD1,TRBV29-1,TGCAGCGTGGAGGACAGGGGCCCCCGGGATACGCAGTATTTT,CSVEDRGPRDTQYF
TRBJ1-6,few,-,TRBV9,TGTGCCAGCAGCGTAGAACCGACTCTCGCCTACTCACCCCTCCACTTT,CASSVEPTLAYSPLHF
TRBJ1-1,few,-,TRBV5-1,TGCGCCAGCAGCTTACGGGCCGAGAAATGGACTGAAGCTTTCTTT,CASSLRAEKWTEAFF